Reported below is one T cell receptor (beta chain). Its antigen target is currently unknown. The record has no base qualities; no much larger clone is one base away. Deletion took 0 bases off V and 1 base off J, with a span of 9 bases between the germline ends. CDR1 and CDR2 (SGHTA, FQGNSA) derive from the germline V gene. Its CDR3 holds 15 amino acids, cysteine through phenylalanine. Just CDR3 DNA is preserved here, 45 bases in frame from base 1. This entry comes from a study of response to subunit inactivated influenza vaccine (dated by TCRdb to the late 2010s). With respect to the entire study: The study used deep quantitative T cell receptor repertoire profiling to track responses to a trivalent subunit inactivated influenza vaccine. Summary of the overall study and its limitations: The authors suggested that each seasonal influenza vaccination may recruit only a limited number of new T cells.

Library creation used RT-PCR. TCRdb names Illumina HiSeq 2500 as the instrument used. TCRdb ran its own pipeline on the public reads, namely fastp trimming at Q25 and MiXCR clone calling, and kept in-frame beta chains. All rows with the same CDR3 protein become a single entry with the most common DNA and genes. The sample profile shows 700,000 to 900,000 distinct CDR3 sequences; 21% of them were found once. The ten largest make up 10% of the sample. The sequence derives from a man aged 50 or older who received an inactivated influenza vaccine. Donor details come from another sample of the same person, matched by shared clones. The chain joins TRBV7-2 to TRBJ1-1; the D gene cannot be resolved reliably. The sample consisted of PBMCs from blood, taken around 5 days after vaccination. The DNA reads TGTGCCAGCAGCTTAGCAAATCGGGAGAACACTGAAGCTTTCTTT. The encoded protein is CASSLANRENTEAFF. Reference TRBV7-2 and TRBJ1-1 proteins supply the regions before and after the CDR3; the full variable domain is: GAGVSQSPSNKVTEKGKDVELRCDPISGHTALYWYRQSLGQGLEFLIYFQGNSAPDKSGLPSDRFSAERTGGSVSTLTIQRTQQEDSAVYLCASSLANRENTEAFFGQGTRLTVV.